The rows below give T cell receptor beta chains drawn from one sample of a study of cytomegalovirus exposure and HLA in healthy donors. The protocol was immunoSEQ multiplex PCR, while the TCRdb copy is restricted to in-frame clones and leaves out a portion. This table has about 140,000 clones, around 85% appearing once. Sequencing was performed on PBMCs. The receptor set was obtained from a man aged 18 to 30 in good health and CMV-seronegative. The CDR3 runs from the conserved cysteine through the conserved F or W. D genes are given only for firm matches. Expanded clones get a size class; other rows say once, few or many, or leave the size out.

TRBJ2-3 | 12 | TRBV7-2 | - | - | CASSKGGDTQYF | TGTGCCAGCAGCAAAGGCGGAGATACGCAGTATTTT
TRBJ2-5 | 16 | TRBV9 | - | - | CASSARRHGQGETQYF | TGTGCCAGCAGCGCACGGAGACATGGGCAGGGAGAGACCCAGTACTTC
TRBJ1-5 | 13 | TRBV19 | - | - | CATMGHYNQPQHF | TGTGCCACCATGGGACACTACAATCAGCCCCAGCATTTT
TRBJ1-3 | 15 | TRBV18 | - | once | CASSASGGPGNTIYF | TGTGCCAGCTCCGCATCGGGAGGGCCCGGAAACACCATATATTTT
TRBJ2-7 | 13 | TRBV19 | - | - | CASSISGQYEQYF | TGTGCCAGTAGTATAAGTGGACAATACGAGCAGTACTTC
TRBJ2-2 | 16 | TRBV4-3 | TRBD2 | - | CASSQELAGLTGELFF | TGCGCCAGCAGCCAAGAGCTAGCGGGACTCACCGGGGAGCTGTTTTTT
TRBJ2-7 | 13 | TRBV15 | - | - | CATSQLARYEQYF | TGTGCCACCAGTCAATTAGCCCGCTACGAGCAGTACTTC
TRBJ2-7 | 16 | TRBV4-1 | - | - | CASSQGQEHVGGEQYF | TGCGCCAGCAGCCAAGGACAGGAGCACGTCGGAGGCGAGCAGTACTTC
TRBJ1-4 | 14 | TRBV25-1 | - | - | CASSPSGRHEKLFF | TGTGCCAGCAGTCCAAGTGGGAGGCATGAAAAACTGTTTTTT
TRBJ2-3 | 15 | TRBV30 | TRBD1 | few | CAWSWGDRDPDTQYF | TGTGCCTGGAGTTGGGGGGACAGGGACCCAGATACGCAGTATTTT
TRBJ1-2 | 14 | TRBV30 | TRBD1 | - | CAWSAQTGVYGYTF | TGTGCCTGGAGTGCCCAAACAGGGGTCTATGGCTACACCTTC
TRBJ2-7 | 13 | TRBV6-1 | - | - | CASSEPGSYEQYF | TGTGCCAGCAGTGAGCCGGGGAGCTACGAGCAGTACTTC
TRBJ2-7 | 17 | TRBV10-3 | TRBD2 | - | CAISESEGLRGAYEQYF | TGTGCCATCAGTGAGTCGGAAGGGCTGCGGGGGGCCTACGAGCAGTACTTC
TRBJ2-7 | 16 | TRBV11-2 | - | - | CASSLAPTTSSYEQYF | TGTGCCAGCAGCTTAGCCCCTACTACTAGCTCCTACGAGCAGTACTTC
TRBJ2-7 | 14 | TRBV14 | - | - | CASSRDGGKYEQYF | TGTGCCAGCAGCCGAGATGGCGGAAAATACGAGCAGTACTTC
TRBJ2-7 | 17 | TRBV7-8 | - | - | CASSLGRQGVWAYEQYF | TGTGCCAGCAGCTTAGGACGGCAGGGCGTATGGGCCTACGAGCAGTACTTC
TRBJ2-7 | 16 | TRBV13 | TRBD1 | - | CASTKIGQGVHYEQYF | TGTGCCAGCACCAAAATTGGACAGGGCGTTCACTACGAGCAGTACTTC
TRBJ1-1 | 16 | TRBV19 | - | few | CAVNPRWQGKNTEAFF | TGTGCCGTTAACCCCCGGTGGCAGGGGAAGAACACTGAAGCTTTCTTT
TRBJ1-4 | 12 | TRBV19 | - | - | CASKRLNEKLFF | TGTGCCAGTAAGAGGCTTAATGAAAAACTGTTTTTT
TRBJ1-3 | 16 | TRBV5-1 | - | - | CASSRYPKLSGNTIYF | TGCGCCAGCAGCCGCTACCCGAAGCTCTCTGGAAACACCATATATTTT
TRBJ2-4 | 14 | TRBV7-2 | TRBD1 | - | CASSLGQGGDIQYF | TGTGCCAGCAGCTTAGGACAGGGGGGAGACATTCAGTACTTC
TRBJ2-7 | 15 | TRBV5-6 | - | once | CASSLLSDRLYEQYF | TGTGCCAGCAGCTTGCTTAGTGACAGACTCTACGAGCAGTACTTC
TRBJ2-5 | 13 | TRBV10-2 | - | - | CASSDPPNEAQYF | TGCGCCAGCAGTGACCCCCCGAATGAGGCCCAGTACTTC
TRBJ1-6 | 19 | TRBV12-5 | TRBD1 | - | CASGSRGRGLSSYNSPLHF | TGTGCTAGTGGTTCCAGGGGCAGGGGGCTGAGCTCCTATAATTCACCCCTCCACTTT
TRBJ2-1 | 18 | TRBV7-8 | - | - | CASSLGSSGGAPYNEQFF | TGTGCCAGCAGCTTAGGTTCGTCTGGGGGGGCTCCCTACAATGAGCAGTTCTTC
TRBJ2-1 | 17 | TRBV5-1 | TRBD2 | - | CASSFLGGGQGDNEQFF | TGCGCCAGCAGCTTTTTAGGCGGGGGGCAGGGCGACAATGAGCAGTTCTTC
TRBJ2-7 | 16 | TRBV5-6 | - | once | CASTKGHRPQLLEQYF | TGTGCCAGCACCAAGGGCCACAGGCCCCAACTACTCGAGCAGTACTTC
TRBJ2-1 | 13 | TRBV6-6 | TRBD1 | - | CASSLNRQGEQFF | TGTGCCAGCAGTCTAAACCGACAGGGAGAGCAGTTCTTC
TRBJ2-1 | 17 | TRBV19 | TRBD2 | - | CASSIDQIAGAYNEQFF | TGTGCCAGTAGTATAGACCAAATAGCGGGGGCCTACAATGAGCAGTTCTTC
TRBJ1-4 | 16 | TRBV28 | TRBD1 | - | CASSDGGTGVREKLFF | TGTGCCAGCAGTGACGGCGGGACAGGGGTACGTGAAAAACTGTTTTTT
TRBJ2-2 | 16 | TRBV6-4 | - | - | CASSESGGDNTGELFF | TGTGCCAGCAGTGAAAGTGGCGGGGATAACACCGGGGAGCTGTTTTTT
TRBJ2-1 | 15 | TRBV7-2 | TRBD1 | - | CASSGAGGGYNEQFF | TGTGCCAGCAGCGGGGCAGGGGGCGGTTACAATGAGCAGTTCTTC
TRBJ1-2 | 12 | TRBV7-8 | - | - | CATGGDNYGYTF | TGTGCCACCGGAGGGGATAACTATGGCTACACCTTC
TRBJ2-1 | 14 | TRBV6-5 | TRBD2 | - | CASTGEGIYNEQFF | TGTGCCTCCACTGGGGAGGGAATTTACAATGAGCAGTTCTTC
TRBJ2-3 | 17 | TRBV4-1 | TRBD2 | - | CASSQESSERDSDTQYF | TGCGCCAGCAGCCAAGAATCCAGCGAGCGGGATTCAGATACGCAGTATTTT
TRBJ2-3 | 14 | TRBV5-4 | TRBD2 | - | CASSGGRGVDTQYF | TGTGCCAGCAGCGGGGGACGGGGGGTAGATACGCAGTATTTT
TRBJ1-5 | 15 | TRBV27 | - | - | CASSFRDPGLGPQHF | TGTGCCAGCAGTTTCAGAGACCCGGGACTTGGCCCCCAGCATTTT
TRBJ1-2 | 14 | TRBV10-3 | - | - | CATGGQRANYGYTF | TGTGCCACGGGAGGACAGCGAGCTAACTATGGCTACACCTTC
TRBJ1-2 | 14 | TRBV7-9 | - | - | CASSPRELNYGYTF | TGTGCCAGCAGCCCTCGGGAGTTAAACTATGGCTACACCTTC
TRBJ2-1 | 16 | TRBV11-2 | TRBD2 | once | CASSPAATSRGDEQFF | TGTGCCAGCAGCCCTGCAGCCACTTCCCGGGGGGATGAGCAGTTCTTC
TRBJ2-2 | 16 | TRBV19 | - | - | CASSFGTGSLGGELFF | TGTGCCAGTAGTTTCGGGACTGGGTCTTTAGGCGGGGAGCTGTTTTTT
TRBJ2-7 | 13 | TRBV7-2 | - | - | CASSSPAGGEQYF | TGTGCCAGCAGCTCTCCCGCCGGCGGCGAGCAGTACTTC